This T cell receptor beta chain was found in a study of regulatory T cells in long-lasting Graves disease. Study-level information: Newly diagnosed Graves' patients had under 3 months of antithyroid drugs.

The CDR3 has 16 residues. Trimming shortened V by 5 bases and J by 6 bases, and 21 bases separated the two germline ends. Researchers made TCR beta libraries by using iRepertoire HTBI primers and running Arm-PCR on CDR3 regions. A single record per CDR3 protein comes from TCRdb applying MiXCR to the multiplex PCR reads. This sample has fewer than 400,000 distinct CDR3 sequences, with about 20% found just once. This clonotype was detected many times. Time point: newly diagnosed GD, antithyroid drugs for less than 3 months. PBMC RNA served as the TCR library source. Sequenced here: peripheral blood mononuclear cells (PBMCs), sampled at new diagnosis, from a patient treated with antithyroid drugs. The origin of this receptor is a female donor with Graves disease. This chain uses TRBV12-3 or TRBV12-4 with TRBJ2-3, with D perhaps assigned TRBD1 or TRBD2 (5 bases each). The CDR3 loop is CASSTRTGRRRDTQYF. In nucleotides, the CDR3 is TGTGCCAGCAGTACACGAACGGGACGACGCAGGGATACGCAGTATTTT.